This TCR beta chain was found in a study of blood T cell repertoires in COVID-19. Study overall: PBMCs, B-cell-depleted T cells, or T cells provided the cDNA or gDNA that made up the material.

Profiling relied on immunoSEQ multiplex PCR, and the TCRdb table lists in-frame clones only, not all of them. The sample shows 180,000 or so clones, under 90% of them seen only once. This TCR was recovered from a middle-aged man with acute or convalescent COVID-19. Sequenced material: peripheral blood.

In DNA, the CDR3 is TGTGCCAGCAGCTTGGCAACAGTGGAATTCTATGGCTACACCTTC. Translation: CASSLATVEFYGYTF. The V call is TRBV5-4, the J call TRBJ1-2, with D unclear. From germline, CDR1 is SGHNT and CDR2 YYREEE (reference sequence). Trimming removed 0 bases from V and 4 bases from J, with 13 bases in between. This CDR3 is built from 15 residues.